Following are 28 T cell receptor beta chains from one sample sequenced in a study of spatial heterogeneity in lung cancer. TCRdb redid the calling of the 5' RACE reads with MiXCR, one entry per CDR3 protein. This sample has about 23,000 distinct CDR3 sequences, with about 4.7% found just once. This sample's time point: sample taken at primary tumor resection. The sample here was PBMCs, taken at surgery. The receptors were sampled from a male donor with early-stage non-small cell lung cancer.

In its sample, this clonotype ranks as medium-sized. The V gene is TRBV5-1, the J gene TRBJ2-4, with TRBD1 matching 8 bases. Per the germline V gene, CDR1 is SGHRS and CDR2 is YFSETQ. This CDR3 has 15 amino acids. The ends lost 0 bases at V and 8 bases at J; junction bases unmatched: 7. The CDR3 region is CASSLEGQGQDIQYF. The CDR3 DNA reads TGCGCCAGCAGCTTGGAAGGACAGGGCCAGGACATTCAGTACTTC. The whole variable domain, remainder taken from reference TRBV5-1 and TRBJ2-4, is KAGVTQTPRYLIKTRGQQVTLSCSPISGHRSVSWYQQTPGQGLQFLFEYFSETQRNKGNFPGRFSGRQFSNSRSEMNVSTLELGDSALYLCASSLEGQGQDIQYFGAGTRLSVL.

At least ten counts were recorded for this clonotype. The gene calls are TRBV9 and TRBJ1-4, with a tentative D call TRBD1 (5 bases). The V gene's germline CDR1 is SGDLS and CDR2 YYNGEE. The V end lost 1 base, the J end lost 4 bases, and 14 bases lay between the germline ends. The CDR3 is 16 residues long. CDR3 residues: CASSVNPGPINEKLFF. The CDR3 region has the DNA TGTGCCAGCAGCGTAAACCCGGGACCAATTAATGAAAAACTGTTTTTT.

This clonotype turned up a few times. The rearrangement links TRBV4-3 to TRBJ2-2; D is ambiguous. The CDR3 length is 14 residues. Germline V gene data show CDR1 as LGHNA and CDR2 as YSLEER. V lost 1 base to trimming and J lost 4 bases, with 7 bases between them. CDR3 protein: CASSQGVGTGELFF. The CDR3 bases are TGCGCCAGCAGCCAAGGAGTGGGCACCGGGGAGCTGTTTTTT.

This clonotype occurred a few times. V and J are TRBV5-1 and TRBJ1-2; D gene uncertain. V was clipped by 0 bases and J by 6 bases, with 9 bases between them. The CDR3 length is 13 residues. CDR1 is SGHRS and CDR2 is YFSETQ in the germline V gene. This chain's CDR3 is CASSLEGENGYTF. As DNA, the CDR3 is TGCGCCAGCAGCTTGGAAGGTGAAAATGGCTACACCTTC.

This clonotype was seen repeatedly, ten times or more. The chain couples TRBV28 to TRBJ2-3; D gene ambiguous. The CDR3 has 16 residues. The V end was cut by 3 bases, the J end by 1 base, with 14 bases between. CDR1 and CDR2 from the germline V gene are MDHEN and SYDVKM. CDR3 nucleotides: TGTGCCAGCAGTTTCATTCTTAAGAGTGGCACAGATACGCAGTATTTT. Its translation is CASSFILKSGTDTQYF.

This clonotype was observed at least ten times. This chain links TRBV6-6 with TRBJ1-5; no reliable D call. Germline values: CDR1 MNHNY, CDR2 SVGAGI (reference sequence). The V end lost 0 bases, the J end lost 0 bases, and 3 bases lay between the germline ends. There are 14 residues in the CDR3. This CDR3 is CASSYSSSNQPQHF. Written as DNA, the CDR3 is TGTGCCAGCAGTTACTCCAGTAGCAATCAGCCCCAGCATTTT.

The chain has TRBV7-7 and TRBJ2-3; 8 positions match TRBD2. The germline CDR1 and CDR2 sequences are SSHAT and FNYEAQ (reference sequence). The V gene end was trimmed by 1 base and the J gene end by 1 base; junction bases not matched to a gene: 1. CDR3 size: 15 residues. CDR3 sequence reads: CASSLGGGRTDTQYF. DNA for the CDR3: TGTGCCAGCAGCTTAGGCGGGGGGCGCACAGATACGCAGTATTTT. Full variable domain (missing parts from reference TRBV7-7 and TRBJ2-3): GAGVSQSPRYKVTKRGQDVTLRCDPISSHATLYWYQQALGQGPEFLTYFNYEAQPDKSGLPSDRFSAERPEGSISTLTIQRTEQRDSAMYRCASSLGGGRTDTQYFGPGTRLTVL.

This clonotype has at least ten counts. This chain joins TRBV24-1 and TRBJ2-2, with D hard to call. This CDR3 has 16 residues. Trimming stripped 3 bases from V and 0 bases from J, with 10 bases between. Germline values: CDR1 KGHDR, CDR2 SFDVKD. The CDR3 loop is CATSDAPSTNTGELFF. In DNA, the CDR3 is TGTGCCACCAGTGATGCCCCTTCTACGAACACCGGGGAGCTGTTTTTT.

This clonotype was seen many times. The rearrangement joins TRBV29-1 to TRBJ2-7; 9 bases are a match to TRBD2. Losses at the gene ends were 4 bases for V and 7 bases for J; bases not matched to a gene: 11. The CDR3 is 14 amino acids. Looked up from germline, CDR1 is SQVTM and CDR2 is ANQGSEA. The CDR3 bases are TGCAGCGTTGCCCGGGGTAGCGGGAGCACAGAGCAGTACTTC. Translated: CSVARGSGSTEQYF.

At least ten counts were recorded for this clonotype. This rearrangement joins TRBV5-1 to TRBJ2-6; 9 nucleotides align to TRBD1. Unmatched junction bases numbered 9, after V lost 4 bases and J lost 1 base. The CDR3 totals 18 residues. Per germline, CDR1 SGHRS and CDR2 YFSETQ. CDR3 amino acids: CASSRRTGELSGANVLTF. The DNA for the CDR3 is TGCGCCAGCAGCAGGCGGACAGGGGAGTTATCTGGGGCCAACGTCCTGACTTTC.

There are many counts of this clonotype. V is TRBV18 and J is TRBJ1-1, with D maybe TRBD1 (5 bases). Trimming removed 5 bases from V and 5 bases from J, with 21 bases in between. The CDR3 extends over 16 amino acids. Germline CDR1 KGHSH, CDR2 LQKENI. Here the CDR3 reads CASSSARGVSQTEAFF. The CDR3 DNA reads TGTGCCAGCTCATCTGCCCGGGGGGTCAGTCAAACTGAAGCTTTCTTT. The variable domain in full, with the rest retrieved from reference TRBV18 and TRBJ1-1, is NAGVMQNPRHLVRRRGQEARLRCSPMKGHSHVYWYRQLPEEGLKFMVYLQKENIIDESGMPKERFSAEFPKEGPSILRIQQVVRGDSAAYFCASSSARGVSQTEAFFGQGTRLTVV.

Relative to its sample, this clonotype is medium-sized (0.01 to 0.1%). The rearrangement uses TRBV7-2 and TRBJ2-1; no clear D gene. Trimming removed 0 bases from V and 4 bases from J, with 19 bases in between. The germline gives CDR1 SGHTA, CDR2 FQGNSA. The CDR3 runs 18 residues. CDR3 sequence reads: CASSLAPAGVVSYNEQFF. Written as DNA, the CDR3 is TGTGCCAGCAGCTTAGCCCCCGCAGGCGTCGTTTCTTACAATGAGCAGTTCTTC.

This clonotype has a count of ten or more. The genes are TRBV3-1 and TRBJ2-3; 15 bases are a match to TRBD2. Germline CDR1 is LGHDT and CDR2 is YNNKEL (reference sequence). The J segment lost 6 bases and the V segment lost 0 bases, leaving 4 bases of the junction unmatched. This CDR3 contains 17 residues. The CDR3 coding sequence is TGTGCCAGCAGCCAAGACGGACTAGCGGGAGGGTCTGATACGCAGTATTTT. This codes for CASSQDGLAGGSDTQYF.

This clonotype was found many times. V usage is TRBV20-1 and J usage is TRBJ2-5; 7 bases agree with TRBD2. The CDR3 has 18 residues. V trimming: 1 base; J trimming: 7 bases; junction bases outside the gene matches: 21. Germline V gene sequence: CDR1 DFQATT, CDR2 SNEGSKA (reference sequence). The CDR3 DNA follows: TGCAGTGCTAGAGGTGTACAGCGGGGCCCCAATTCCCCTGGGACCCAGTACTTC. Its translation is CSARGVQRGPNSPGTQYF.

This clonotype was detected many times. V gene TRBV5-1 combines with J gene TRBJ2-3; 11 bases are a match to TRBD2. V lost 0 bases, J lost 4 bases, and 7 bases stayed unmatched. Germline CDR1 and CDR2: SGHRS and YFSETQ. CDR3 length equals 17 residues. CDR3 nucleotides: TGCGCCAGCAGCTTGGAGGTACTAGCGGGGGTCGCAGATACGCAGTATTTT. Translation gives CASSLEVLAGVADTQYF.

This clonotype was detected many times. V usage is TRBV7-2 and J usage is TRBJ1-5, with D unresolved. The CDR3 sequence is 16 residues long. Germline CDR1 is SGHTA and CDR2 is FQGNSA. Trimming left V 0 bases short and J 0 bases short, with 9 bases between. CDR3: CASSLALAVSNQPQHF. In DNA, the CDR3 is TGTGCCAGCAGCTTAGCGCTCGCAGTTAGCAATCAGCCCCAGCATTTT.

In its sample, this clonotype was seen many times. V is TRBV7-2 and J is TRBJ2-5, with TRBD1 matching 10 bases. The length of the CDR3 is 14 residues. Trimming at V came to 6 bases and at J to 5 bases, leaving 6 bases not matched to a gene. The germline gives CDR1 SGHTA, CDR2 FQGNSA. The DNA for the CDR3 is TGTGCCAGCAGATCCGGGACAGGGGTCGAGACCCAGTACTTC. As protein: CASRSGTGVETQYF.

This clonotype was seen many times. V gene TRBV5-5 combines with J gene TRBJ2-7; 8 bases agree with TRBD1. Germline CDR1 SGHKS, CDR2 YYEKEE (reference sequence). Germline trimming cut 4 bases from V and 2 bases from J; bases unmatched to any gene: 5. This CDR3 region has 14 residues. CDR3 DNA: TGTGCCAGCAGCCTCCGGGACAGGCCCTACGAGCAGTACTTC. Amino acids: CASSLRDRPYEQYF. Looking up the rest from reference TRBV5-5 and TRBJ2-7 gives the full variable domain: DAGVTQSPTHLIKTRGQQVTLRCSPISGHKSVSWYQQVLGQGPQFIFQYYEKEERGRGNFPDRFSARQFPNYSSELNVNALLLGDSALYLCASSLRDRPYEQYFGPGTRLTVT.

This clonotype was seen at least ten times. The rearrangement uses TRBV20-1 and TRBJ2-3; a weak D match, TRBD2 (7 bases). The germline CDR1 and CDR2 sequences are DFQATT and SNEGSKA (reference sequence). The germline V and J ends were trimmed by 1 base and 4 bases, with 15 bases remaining between them. The CDR3 extends over 15 amino acids. The DNA of the CDR3 is TGCAGTGCTAGAGGCGTAGGGGGGGGCGCAGATACGCAGTATTTT. This sequence encodes CSARGVGGGADTQYF.

This chain connects TRBV27 to TRBJ2-1; no reliable D call. The CDR3 runs to 14 residues. Germline V lookup: CDR1 MNHEY, CDR2 SMNVEV (reference sequence). Trimming pared 3 bases from V and 6 bases from J, leaving 12 bases between. CDR3 DNA sequence: TGTGCCAGCAGTTTTTTGGGTGTGGGCAATGAGCAGTTCTTC. It encodes CASSFLGVGNEQFF.

This clonotype was seen only a few times. The chain employs TRBV28 and TRBJ1-3; the match to TRBD1 covers 7 bases. CDR1 is MDHEN, CDR2 SYDVKM, per germline. Trimming at V came to 11 bases and at J to 5 bases, leaving 9 bases not matched to a gene. The CDR3 is 13 amino acids. Here the CDR3 DNA reads TGTGCCGGCGCCCGGACAGGCAGAAACACCATATATTTT. This codes for CAGARTGRNTIYF.

By share, this clonotype ranks as medium-sized. The chain recombines TRBV12-3 or TRBV12-4 with TRBJ2-2; a possible D gene is TRBD1 (6 bases). V lost 5 bases and J 4 bases, leaving 11 bases between the germline ends. The CDR3 is made up of 14 amino acids. The CDR3 DNA sequence: TGTGCCAGCAGTCCACAGGGATCCACCGGGGAGCTGTTTTTT. Translation: CASSPQGSTGELFF.

This clonotype occurred many times. The V and J genes are TRBV6-6 and TRBJ1-2; 7 nucleotides match TRBD1. Germline V gene data show CDR1 as MNHNY and CDR2 as SVGAGI (reference sequence). Germline trimming cut 5 bases from V and 0 bases from J; bases unmatched to any gene: 9. The CDR3 loop spans 16 amino acids. The CDR3, as DNA: TGTGCCAGCAGTGGAGGGGACAGTCGAGCTAACTATGGCTACACCTTC. Translating it yields CASSGGDSRANYGYTF.

Note on this clonotype: This may arise from a read error, as a much more abundant clone is one base away. V gene TRBV13 combines with J gene TRBJ2-5; 7 bases align to TRBD1. From germline, CDR1 is PRHDT and CDR2 FYEKMQ (reference sequence). V shed 5 bases, J shed 5 bases, and the junction held 11 bases outside the gene matches. This CDR3 region has 15 residues. CDR3 bases: TGTGCCAGCAGCCTCCGACAGGGAAGGGCCGAGACCCAGTACTTC. Translation gives CASSLRQGRAETQYF.

This clonotype was picked up many times. The chain joins TRBV28 to TRBJ1-5; D possibly corresponds to TRBD1 (5 bases). Germline lookup yields CDR1 MDHEN and CDR2 SYDVKM. The length of the CDR3 is 14 residues. V was trimmed by 5 bases and J by 1 base, leaving 9 bases between them. The CDR3, as DNA: TGTGCCAGCAGTCGGTCAGGGAGCAATCAGCCCCAGCATTTT. Translated: CASSRSGSNQPQHF. Full variable domain (rest looked up from reference TRBV28 and TRBJ1-5): DVKVTQSSRYLVKRTGEKVFLECVQDMDHENMFWYRQDPGLGLRLIYFSYDVKMKEKGDIPEGYSVSREKKERFSLILESASTNQTSMYLCASSRSGSNQPQHFGDGTRLSIL.

This clonotype occurred many times. The rearrangement links TRBV4-3 to TRBJ2-3; TRBD2 matches 14 bases. Germline V gives CDR1 LGHNA, CDR2 YSLEER. This CDR3 is 17 amino acids long. J was trimmed by 5 bases and V by 1 base; bases with no gene match: 5. The CDR3 spells CASSQGGGTSGGDTQYF. In DNA form, the CDR3 reads TGCGCCAGCAGCCAAGGTGGCGGGACTAGCGGGGGAGATACGCAGTATTTT.

The sample holds many counts of this clonotype. V and J are TRBV5-4 and TRBJ2-7; D may be TRBD2 (6 bases). Germline-derived CDR1 and CDR2 are SGHNT and YYREEE (reference sequence). V was clipped by 2 bases and J by 6 bases, with 12 bases between them. This CDR3 has 13 amino acids. DNA of the CDR3: TGTGCCAGCAGCTTCCCCCCTAGCGTCGAGCAGTACTTC. Protein product: CASSFPPSVEQYF.

This clonotype has a count of ten or more. This chain links TRBV19 with TRBJ2-2; D gene unclear. Trimming removed 3 bases at V and 6 bases at J, with 11 bases between. The germline V gene has CDR1 LNHDA and CDR2 SQIVND (reference sequence). The CDR3 runs to 14 residues. Here the CDR3 DNA reads TGTGCCAGTAGTATTTACCCTGGGGCCGGGGAGCTGTTTTTT. Residues: CASSIYPGAGELFF.